The 22 T cell receptor beta chains listed next were all sequenced from one sample in a study of spatial heterogeneity in lung cancer. Indicated time point: blood at routine non-recurrence follow-up after resection. The authors sequenced whole RNA from tumor, nontumor lung or frozen PBMC without sorting. TCRdb itself ran the 5' RACE reads through MiXCR, one entry per CDR3 protein. The sample has approximately 56,000 distinct CDR3 sequences, less than 9.5% seen once; the top ten hold roughly 35%. The sequences come from PBMCs, collected at follow-up. Receptor source: a female donor with early-stage non-small cell lung cancer.

The chain uses TRBV9 and TRBJ2-2; no clear D. CDR1 is SGDLS, CDR2 YYNGEE, per germline. Trimming took off 0 bases at V and 2 bases at J, with 14 bases between the two ends. CDR3 size: 17 residues. The CDR3 spells CASSVGIRLDNTGELFF. As DNA, the CDR3 is TGTGCCAGCAGCGTAGGTATTCGGCTAGATAACACCGGGGAGCTGTTTTTT.

This clonotype was counted ten times or more. The chain joins TRBV7-8 to TRBJ2-6; D remains ambiguous. V lost 4 bases and J 0 bases, leaving 10 bases between the germline ends. Germline V lookup: CDR1 SGHVS, CDR2 FQNEAQ. CDR3 length: 16 residues. CDR3 nucleotides: TGTGCCAGCAGCTACCCGGCGAGCTCTGGGGCCAACGTCCTGACTTTC. Its protein is CASSYPASSGANVLTF.

In regard to this clonotype: This may stem from a read error, because a much larger clone lies one nucleotide away. The CDR3 loop is CASSLDQANTVELFF. DNA for the CDR3: TGCGCCAGCAGCTTGGATCAGGCGAACACCGTGGAGCTGTTTTTT. This chain links TRBV5-1 with TRBJ2-2; D unresolved. The CDR3 has 15 residues. Germline V lookup: CDR1 SGHRS, CDR2 YFSETQ.

The chain couples TRBV14 to TRBJ2-7; no definite D call. Germline V CDR1 and CDR2: SGHDN, FVKESK. The CDR3 loop spans 15 amino acids. Trimming pared 0 bases from V and 13 bases from J, leaving 22 bases between. This chain's CDR3 is CASSQDECRGPCEYF. CDR3 in DNA: TGTGCCAGCAGCCAAGATGAGTGTCGTGGGCCGTGTGAATACTTC.

The CDR3 coding sequence is TGTGCCAGCTCACCCCTTAAGGAGGGCGATGGCTACACCTTC. Encoded protein: CASSPLKEGDGYTF. This chain links TRBV18 with TRBJ1-2, with D unresolved. The V end was cut by 3 bases, the J end by 6 bases, with 14 bases between. CDR3 length: 14 residues. Germline V gene sequence: CDR1 KGHSH, CDR2 LQKENI.

The chain is built from TRBV6-2 or TRBV6-3 and TRBJ1-5; 7 nucleotides agree with TRBD1. V dropped 0 bases and J dropped 2; count of bases not matched to a gene: 4. This CDR3 has 16 residues. The germline CDR1 and CDR2 sequences are MNHEY and SVGEGT. The CDR3 reads CASSYSARGGNQPQHF. Written as DNA, the CDR3 is TGTGCCAGCAGTTACTCTGCCAGGGGGGGCAATCAGCCCCAGCATTTT.

This chain connects TRBV12-3 or TRBV12-4 to TRBJ2-1; D ambiguous. The CDR3 covers 13 residues. The V and J ends lost 2 bases and 5 bases respectively, with 7 bases between them. The CDR3 DNA is TGTGCCAGCAGTTTACGAAGACACAATGAGCAGTTCTTC. This encodes CASSLRRHNEQFF.

This rearrangement joins TRBV27 to TRBJ1-5, with TRBD1 as a possible D gene (5 bases). The V end was cut by 10 bases, the J end by 3 bases, with 10 bases between. This CDR3 contains 12 residues. Per the germline V gene, CDR1 is MNHEY and CDR2 is SMNVEV (reference sequence). The DNA for the CDR3 is TGTGCCACGGGACGCAACAATCAGCCCCAGCATTTT. This sequence encodes CATGRNNQPQHF.

This clonotype was picked up many times. The chain uses TRBV5-1 and TRBJ2-7; D might be TRBD2 (6 bases). Per the germline V gene, CDR1 is SGHRS and CDR2 is YFSETQ. The CDR3 totals 16 residues. The V end lost 0 bases, the J end lost 6 bases, and 19 bases lay between the germline ends. For the CDR3, the DNA is TGCGCCAGCAGCTTGGATTCCAACAGTTGGAGGGGCGAGCAGTACTTC. It translates to CASSLDSNSWRGEQYF. Full variable domain (outside the CDR3, taken from reference TRBV5-1 and TRBJ2-7): KAGVTQTPRYLIKTRGQQVTLSCSPISGHRSVSWYQQTPGQGLQFLFEYFSETQRNKGNFPGRFSGRQFSNSRSEMNVSTLELGDSALYLCASSLDSNSWRGEQYFGPGTRLTVT.

This clonotype was detected only a few times. The chain couples TRBV19 to TRBJ1-1; 10 nucleotides match TRBD1. Germline lookup yields CDR1 LNHDA and CDR2 SQIVND (reference sequence). J was trimmed by 0 bases and V by 7 bases; bases with no gene match: 5. The CDR3 extends over 15 amino acids. CDR3 in amino acids: CASTDRGRLNTEAFF. The CDR3 bases are TGTGCCAGTACGGACAGGGGGAGGCTGAACACTGAAGCTTTCTTT.

The table lists this clonotype with many counts. V usage is TRBV5-1 and J usage is TRBJ2-2, with D uncertain. CDR1 SGHRS and CDR2 YFSETQ come from the germline V gene. CDR3 length: 17 amino acids. Trimming left V 0 bases short and J 3 bases short, with 15 bases between. CDR3 bases: TGCGCCAGCAGCTTGGGGGGTCCCCGAGACCACACCGGGGAGCTGTTTTTT. It is translated as CASSLGGPRDHTGELFF.

This clonotype was seen ten or more times. The chain has TRBV7-3 and TRBJ2-7; perhaps TRBD2 as D (6 bases). Per the germline V gene, CDR1 is SGHTA and CDR2 is FQGTGA. The CDR3 contains 14 residues. Trimming left V 1 base short and J 5 bases short, with 12 bases between. CDR3 DNA sequence: TGTGCCAGCAGCTTAAATGGGGGGTCCGACGAGCAGTACTTC. As protein: CASSLNGGSDEQYF.

The chain couples TRBV27 to TRBJ2-1; D gene ambiguous. The CDR3 contains 15 residues. Trimming took 5 bases from V and 0 from J, leaving 11 bases between them. The germline V gene encodes CDR1 MNHEY and CDR2 SMNVEV (reference sequence). CDR3 sequence reads: CASSRRLSSYNEQFF. In DNA, the CDR3 is TGTGCCAGCAGTCGACGGCTAAGCTCCTACAATGAGCAGTTCTTC.

This clonotype was seen repeatedly, ten times or more. The V and J genes are TRBV5-1 and TRBJ1-5; 9 bases map to TRBD1. Germline V gene lookup returns CDR1 SGHRS and CDR2 YFSETQ. J lost 3 bases, V lost 0 bases, and 10 bases had no gene match. The CDR3 totals 18 residues. CDR3 nucleotides: TGCGCCAGCAGCTTGGCTCCTGTAGGACAGGGGACCAATCAGCCCCAGCATTTT. Translated, it gives CASSLAPVGQGTNQPQHF.

This clonotype was counted at least ten times. This chain joins TRBV20-1 and TRBJ1-1; weak D call: TRBD1 (5 bases). The CDR3 is made up of 19 amino acids. Trimming removed 0 bases from V and 0 bases from J, with 23 bases in between. CDR1 is DFQATT, CDR2 SNEGSKA, per germline (reference sequence). The CDR3 coding sequence is TGCAGTGCTAGAGATCCTAATCAGGGCGAGTGGGGAGTGAACACTGAAGCTTTCTTT. It is translated as CSARDPNQGEWGVNTEAFF.

This clonotype was observed many times. This chain joins TRBV4-1 and TRBJ1-5; TRBD1 might be the D (6 bases). The CDR3 covers 15 residues. CDR1 MGHRA and CDR2 YSYEKL come from the germline V gene. Trimming removed 3 bases at V and 3 bases at J, with 12 bases between. CDR3 nucleotide sequence: TGCGCCAGCAGCCAGGCGGGACATTCCAATCAGCCCCAGCATTTT. Protein sequence: CASSQAGHSNQPQHF.

This rearrangement joins TRBV3-1 to TRBJ1-3; unclear D gene. Trimming pared 7 bases from V and 3 bases from J, leaving 7 bases between. From germline, CDR1 is LGHDT and CDR2 YNNKEL (reference sequence). CDR3 length: 12 amino acids. CDR3 bases: TGTGCCAGCAATAAGTTTGGAAACACCATATATTTT. Translation gives CASNKFGNTIYF.

This clonotype was detected ten times or more. This chain joins TRBV12-3 or TRBV12-4 and TRBJ2-3, with D perhaps TRBD1 (6 bases). Trimming took off 4 bases at V and 7 bases at J, with 15 bases between the two ends. The CDR3 covers 14 residues. The CDR3 DNA follows: TGTGCCAGCAGTTCGTTCGACAGGTTTTATACGCAGTATTTT. Translated: CASSSFDRFYTQYF.

This clonotype was picked up many times. The chain recombines TRBV6-5 with TRBJ2-1, with 8 bases fitting TRBD1. V trimming: 6 bases; J trimming: 5 bases; junction bases outside the gene matches: 9. Germline CDR1 reads MNHEY; CDR2 reads SVGAGI. The CDR3 is 15 amino acids. The CDR3 is CASRKDRDGDNEQFF. DNA of the CDR3: TGTGCCAGCAGGAAGGACAGGGATGGAGACAATGAGCAGTTCTTC.

This clonotype occurred a few times. The gene calls are TRBV5-1 and TRBJ2-7; D may be TRBD1 (6 bases). Between the trimmed V and J ends, which lost 0 bases and 1 base, there was a span of 11 bases. Per germline, CDR1 SGHRS and CDR2 YFSETQ. The CDR3 runs to 15 residues. The CDR3 protein is CASSLVTGGSYEQYF. CDR3 nucleotides: TGCGCCAGCAGCTTGGTGACAGGCGGGTCCTACGAGCAGTACTTC.

This clonotype was seen at least ten times. The chain employs TRBV10-3 and TRBJ2-3; D ambiguous. Germline CDR1 is ENHRY and CDR2 is SYGVKD. V was cut by 3 bases and J by 0 bases, with 4 bases left in between. CDR3 length: 13 residues. The CDR3 bases are TGTGCCATCAGTGAAGGGAGCACAGATACGCAGTATTTT. This gives the protein CAISEGSTDTQYF.

This clonotype was recorded many times. This chain links TRBV18 with TRBJ1-2; D might be TRBD1 (5 bases). Germline CDR1 reads KGHSH; CDR2 reads LQKENI. CDR3 length: 13 residues. V was cut by 4 bases and J by 4 bases, with 10 bases left in between. The chain's CDR3 is CASSRTQTYGYTF. The CDR3 coding sequence is TGTGCCAGCTCACGGACACAGACCTATGGCTACACCTTC. Based on the CDR3 plus reference TRBV18 and TRBJ1-2, the full variable domain is NAGVMQNPRHLVRRRGQEARLRCSPMKGHSHVYWYRQLPEEGLKFMVYLQKENIIDESGMPKERFSAEFPKEGPSILRIQQVVRGDSAAYFCASSRTQTYGYTFGSGTRLTVV.